What follows are 3 T cell receptor beta chains derived from one specimen sequenced in a study of cytomegalovirus exposure and HLA in healthy donors. The study ran its PCR with 60 Vbeta and 13 Jbeta primers. TCRdb keeps only in-frame clones here, not all; method: immunoSEQ multiplex PCR. Among approximately 79,000 clones listed, 79% were seen once. The sequenced material came from PBMCs. All receptors come from a woman aged 40 to 50 in good health and CMV-seropositive.

The chain recombines TRBV4-1 with TRBJ1-2; D call uncertain. The V gene lost 0 bases and the J gene lost 14 bases, with 10 bases spanning the gap. This CDR3 has 11 residues. Germline CDR1 and CDR2: MGHRA and YSYEKL. This chain's CDR3 is CASSQDLVLTF. The CDR3 coding sequence is TGCGCCAGCAGCCAAGATTTAGTTTTAACCTTC.

The chain combines TRBV30 with TRBJ2-1, with TRBD2 matching 13 bases. Trimming at V came to 4 bases and at J to 4 bases, leaving 10 bases not matched to a gene. CDR3 length equals 17 residues. Looked up from germline, CDR1 is GTSNPN and CDR2 is SVGIG (reference sequence). The CDR3 DNA follows: TGTGCCTGGATAAATGGACTAGCGGGAGCCTGGTACAATGAGCAGTTCTTC. This gives the protein CAWINGLAGAWYNEQFF.

The J gene is TRBJ1-6, the V gene TRBV5-6; D ambiguous. The CDR3 contains 16 residues. Germline V gene sequence: CDR1 SGHDT, CDR2 YYEEEE. Trimming shortened V by 7 bases and J by 7 bases, and 21 bases separated the two germline ends. CDR3 region: CASSSFGTWRNSPLHF. DNA for the CDR3: TGTGCCAGCTCGAGTTTTGGAACTTGGAGAAATTCACCCCTCCACTTT.